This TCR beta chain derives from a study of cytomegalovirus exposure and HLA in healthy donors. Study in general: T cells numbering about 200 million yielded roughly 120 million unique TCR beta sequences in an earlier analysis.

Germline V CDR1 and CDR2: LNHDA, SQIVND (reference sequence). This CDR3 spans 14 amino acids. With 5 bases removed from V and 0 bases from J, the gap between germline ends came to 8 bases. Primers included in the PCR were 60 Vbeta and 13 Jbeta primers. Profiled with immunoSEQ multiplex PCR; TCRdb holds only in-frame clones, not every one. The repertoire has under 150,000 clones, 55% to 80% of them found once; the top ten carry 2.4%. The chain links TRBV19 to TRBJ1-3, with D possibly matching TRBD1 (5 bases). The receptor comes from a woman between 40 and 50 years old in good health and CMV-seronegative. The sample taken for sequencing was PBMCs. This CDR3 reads CASSSTVSGNTIYF. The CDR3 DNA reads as TGTGCCAGTAGTTCGACAGTCTCTGGAAACACCATATATTTT.